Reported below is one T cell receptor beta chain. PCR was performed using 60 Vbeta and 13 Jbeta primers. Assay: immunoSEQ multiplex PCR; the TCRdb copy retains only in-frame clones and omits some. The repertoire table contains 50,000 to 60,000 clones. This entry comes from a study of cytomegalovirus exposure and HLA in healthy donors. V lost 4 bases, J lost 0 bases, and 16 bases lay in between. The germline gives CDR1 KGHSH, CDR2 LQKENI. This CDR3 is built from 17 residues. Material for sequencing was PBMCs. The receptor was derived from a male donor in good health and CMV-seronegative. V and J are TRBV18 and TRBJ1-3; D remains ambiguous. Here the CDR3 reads CASSQLAGDTSGNTIYF. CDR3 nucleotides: TGTGCCAGCTCACAGCTCGCCGGGGATACCTCTGGAAACACCATATATTTT.